At least ten counts were recorded for the clone carrying this T cell receptor (beta chain). Its target is not known. Germline V gives CDR1 SGHNT, CDR2 YYREEE (reference sequence). Trimming at V came to 4 bases and at J to 7 bases, leaving 11 bases not matched to a gene. The CDR3 has 16 residues. The data derive from a study of prognosis after radiotherapy for stage I lung cancer. Study summary: Across the cohort, concurrent therapy accompanying stereotactic body radiotherapy was administered to no patient.

Two separate time points each saw a draw of approximately 5.4 milliliters of peripheral blood. TCR beta CDR3 was amplified from genomic DNA by two-round multiplex PCR. Gene-specific TRBV and TRBJ primers were used in PCR round one. Each CDR3 protein gets one entry after TCRdb re-called the multiplex PCR reads with MiXCR. This sample has 14,000 or so distinct CDR3 sequences, with less than 35% found just once. General study findings and limits: Any tumor specificity that the expanded TCR clones may have had was not determined. Samples before stereotactic body radiation therapy had more unique TCR clones (median about 9,200 versus 6,500).

Sequenced here: PBMCs, sampled before or after stereotactic body radiation therapy (not recorded which). The J gene is TRBJ2-2, the V gene TRBV5-4; 9 positions match TRBD2. This sequence was found in a donor over 45 with non-small cell lung cancer. The CDR3 spells CASSAFLGLANGELFF. The CDR3, as DNA: TGTGCCAGCAGCGCCTTCCTAGGACTAGCGAACGGGGAGCTGTTTTTT.